One and the same sample provided the 12 T cell receptor beta chains below, sequenced in a study of beta chain features in type 1 diabetes. Sequenced material consisted of expressed TCRB transcripts (all of the isolated RNA was reverse transcribed). Here immunoSEQ multiplex PCR was the method, and the copy in TCRdb shows in-frame clones only, minus some. The data show approximately 37,000 clones, around 48% seen once. What was sequenced was central memory CD4+ T cells from blood. The receptors originated from a woman aged 18-35 years in good health.

The chain couples TRBV7-7 to TRBJ2-1; 7 nucleotides align to TRBD2. The V gene's germline CDR1 is SSHAT and CDR2 FNYEAQ (reference sequence). The CDR3 contains 16 residues. V trimming: 5 bases; J trimming: 1 base; junction bases outside the gene matches: 8. The DNA of the CDR3 is TGTGCCAGCAGCCCCTCGGCTAGCGGATCCTACAATGAGCAGTTCTTC. It specifies CASSPSASGSYNEQFF.

This clone was counted between two and nine times. The chain recombines TRBV5-4 with TRBJ2-1, with 7 bases identical to TRBD1. Looked up from germline, CDR1 is SGHNT and CDR2 is YYREEE (reference sequence). The CDR3 totals 17 residues. The junction had 18 bases not matched to a gene; V was cut back by 4 bases and J by 8 bases. CDR3 nucleotide sequence: TGTGCCAGCAGCCACTTCCGGGACAGCGGCCGAGGTGATGAGCAGTTCTTC. It codes for CASSHFRDSGRGDEQFF.

This clone occurred once. The V gene is TRBV5-6, the J gene TRBJ1-5; TRBD1 matches at 8 bases. V trimming: 1 base; J trimming: 10 bases; junction bases outside the gene matches: 10. Germline V gene data show CDR1 as SGHDT and CDR2 as YYEEEE. The CDR3 has 15 residues. CDR3 amino acids: CASSLSAGGNYPQHF. The CDR3 region has the DNA TGTGCCAGCAGCTTGTCGGCAGGGGGCAATTACCCCCAGCATTTT.

This clone was observed a few times. The chain uses TRBV13 and TRBJ1-1, with D unclear. CDR1 PRHDT and CDR2 FYEKMQ come from the germline V gene (reference sequence). V dropped 5 bases and J dropped 1 base, with 20 bases sitting between them. This CDR3 has 17 residues. The CDR3 is CASSPTEAGTRNTEAFF. The DNA for the CDR3 is TGTGCCAGCAGCCCTACGGAGGCGGGAACTAGGAACACTGAAGCTTTCTTT.

The V and J genes are TRBV15 and TRBJ2-7; TRBD2 is a possible D gene (5 bases). Germline lookup yields CDR1 LNHNV and CDR2 YYDKDF (reference sequence). V lost 0 bases and J lost 5, with 17 bases in between. CDR3 size: 16 residues. In DNA form, the CDR3 reads TGTGCCACCAGCAGAGATCCAACCCACCCGCGGGACGAGCAGTACTTC. This codes for CATSRDPTHPRDEQYF.

This clone turned up a few times. This rearrangement joins TRBV7-2 to TRBJ2-1, with TRBD2 matching over 12 bases. CDR1 is SGHTA and CDR2 is FQGNSA in the germline V gene. With V trimmed by 1 base and J by 7 bases, 8 bases remained unmatched. The length of the CDR3 is 17 residues. The CDR3 protein is CASSLVARTSGNNEQFF. CDR3 DNA: TGTGCCAGCAGCTTAGTTGCCAGGACTAGCGGGAATAATGAGCAGTTCTTC. Supplemented by reference TRBV7-2 and TRBJ2-1, the full variable domain reads GAGVSQSPSNKVTEKGKDVELRCDPISGHTALYWYRQSLGQGLEFLIYFQGNSAPDKSGLPSDRFSAERTGGSVSTLTIQRTQQEDSAVYLCASSLVARTSGNNEQFFGPGTRLTVL.

This clone was counted only a few times. V is TRBV7-2 and J is TRBJ2-2; weak D call: TRBD2 (6 bases). Per germline, CDR1 SGHTA and CDR2 FQGNSA. V lost 5 bases and J 7 bases, leaving 20 bases between the germline ends. This CDR3 has 16 residues. CDR3 bases: TGTGCCAGCAGCCAGACTAGACTCCAGACCAACGGGGAGCTGTTTTTT. This translates into CASSQTRLQTNGELFF. Full variable domain (missing parts from reference TRBV7-2 and TRBJ2-2): GAGVSQSPSNKVTEKGKDVELRCDPISGHTALYWYRQSLGQGLEFLIYFQGNSAPDKSGLPSDRFSAERTGGSVSTLTIQRTQQEDSAVYLCASSQTRLQTNGELFFGEGSRLTVL.

There are a few counts of this clone. This rearrangement joins TRBV30 to TRBJ2-3, with TRBD1 identical over 8 bases. The CDR3 covers 15 residues. Germline values: CDR1 GTSNPN, CDR2 SVGIG (reference sequence). Trimming cost V 2 bases and J 6 bases; bases outside gene matches: 10. CDR3 nucleotides: TGTGCCTGGAGTCCCAAGCAGGGGGCAGGTGATACGCAGTATTTT. Protein: CAWSPKQGAGDTQYF.

The chain joins TRBV5-1 to TRBJ2-1, with 13 bases identical to TRBD2. The J segment lost 6 bases and the V segment lost 4 bases, leaving 4 bases of the junction unmatched. CDR3 length: 15 amino acids. The germline V gene has CDR1 SGHRS and CDR2 YFSETQ. The CDR3 reads CASSLGLAGINEQFF. The CDR3 DNA sequence: TGCGCCAGCAGCCTGGGACTAGCGGGGATCAATGAGCAGTTCTTC.

V usage is TRBV7-9 and J usage is TRBJ2-3; D is unclear. This CDR3 comprises 14 residues. Germline assignment: CDR1 SEHNR and CDR2 FQNEAQ (reference sequence). Trimming took 5 bases from V and 0 from J, leaving 9 bases between them. CDR3: CASSPPGSTDTQYF. The CDR3 nucleotides are TGTGCCAGCAGCCCCCCCGGGAGCACAGATACGCAGTATTTT.

This chain joins TRBV30 and TRBJ1-2; the D gene is possibly TRBD1 (6 bases). CDR1 is GTSNPN and CDR2 is SVGIG in the germline V gene (reference sequence). The V end was cut by 4 bases, the J end by 0 bases, with 12 bases between. CDR3 length: 14 amino acids. CDR3 DNA: TGTGCCTGGAAGACAGGATGGACTAACTATGGCTACACCTTC. This sequence encodes CAWKTGWTNYGYTF.

The V call is TRBV15, the J call TRBJ2-5, with TRBD2 matching over 11 bases. After removal of 1 base from V and 5 bases from J, the junction contained 6 bases not matched to a gene. The CDR3 loop spans 16 amino acids. In germline, CDR1 is LNHNV, CDR2 YYDKDF (reference sequence). Written as DNA, the CDR3 is TGTGCCACCAGCAGAGGCCTAGCGGGGGGTGGGGAGACCCAGTACTTC. It is translated as CATSRGLAGGGETQYF.